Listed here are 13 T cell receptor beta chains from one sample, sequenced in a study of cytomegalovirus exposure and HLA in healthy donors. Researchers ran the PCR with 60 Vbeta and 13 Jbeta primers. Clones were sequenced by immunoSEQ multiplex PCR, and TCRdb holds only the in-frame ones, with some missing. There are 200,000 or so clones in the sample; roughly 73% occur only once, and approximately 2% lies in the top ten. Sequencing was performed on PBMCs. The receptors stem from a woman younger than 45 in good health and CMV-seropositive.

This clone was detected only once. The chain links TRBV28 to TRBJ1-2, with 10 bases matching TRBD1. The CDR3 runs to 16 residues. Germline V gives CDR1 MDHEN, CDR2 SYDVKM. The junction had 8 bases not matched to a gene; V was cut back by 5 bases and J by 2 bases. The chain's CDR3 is CASSPPGQGENYGYTF. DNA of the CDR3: TGTGCCAGCAGTCCCCCCGGACAGGGGGAAAACTATGGCTACACCTTC.

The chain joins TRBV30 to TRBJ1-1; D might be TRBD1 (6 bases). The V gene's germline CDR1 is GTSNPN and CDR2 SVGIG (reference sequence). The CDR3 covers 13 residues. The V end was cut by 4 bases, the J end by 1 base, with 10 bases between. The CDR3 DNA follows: TGTGCCTGGACACAACAGGGGAACACTGAAGCTTTCTTT. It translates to CAWTQQGNTEAFF.

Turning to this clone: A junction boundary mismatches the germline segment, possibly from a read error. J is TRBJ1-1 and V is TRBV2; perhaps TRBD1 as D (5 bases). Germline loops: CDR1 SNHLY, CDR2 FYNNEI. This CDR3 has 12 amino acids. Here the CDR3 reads CACSPLQVGAFF. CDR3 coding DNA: TGTGCCTGCAGTCCTCTACAGGTGGGGGCTTTCTTT.

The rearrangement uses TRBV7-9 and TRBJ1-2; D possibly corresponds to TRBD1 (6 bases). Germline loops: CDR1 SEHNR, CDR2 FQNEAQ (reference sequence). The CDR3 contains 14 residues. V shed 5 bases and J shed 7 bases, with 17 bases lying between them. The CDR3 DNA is TGTGCCAGCAGCCCGGTCACAGGGTTCTGTGGCTACACCTTC. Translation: CASSPVTGFCGYTF.

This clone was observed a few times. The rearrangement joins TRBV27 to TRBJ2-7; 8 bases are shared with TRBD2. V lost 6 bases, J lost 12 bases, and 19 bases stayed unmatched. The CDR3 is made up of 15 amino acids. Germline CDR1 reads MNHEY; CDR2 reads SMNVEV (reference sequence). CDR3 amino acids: CASSRTGTRLELAYF. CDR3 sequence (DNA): TGTGCCAGCAGCCGAACCGGGACTAGATTAGAGTTGGCGTACTTC.

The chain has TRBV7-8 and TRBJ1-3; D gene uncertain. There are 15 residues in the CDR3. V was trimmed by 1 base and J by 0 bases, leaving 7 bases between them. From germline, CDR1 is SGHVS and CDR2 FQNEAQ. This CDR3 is CASSLEDFSGNTIYF. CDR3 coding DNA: TGTGCCAGCAGCTTAGAAGACTTCTCTGGAAACACCATATATTTT.

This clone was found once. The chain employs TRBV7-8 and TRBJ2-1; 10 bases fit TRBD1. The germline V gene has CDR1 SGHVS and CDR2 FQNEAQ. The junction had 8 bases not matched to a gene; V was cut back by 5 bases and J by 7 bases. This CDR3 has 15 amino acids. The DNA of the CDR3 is TGTGCCAGCAGCCTCCGGGACAGGGGATGGAATGAGCAGTTCTTC. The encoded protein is CASSLRDRGWNEQFF.

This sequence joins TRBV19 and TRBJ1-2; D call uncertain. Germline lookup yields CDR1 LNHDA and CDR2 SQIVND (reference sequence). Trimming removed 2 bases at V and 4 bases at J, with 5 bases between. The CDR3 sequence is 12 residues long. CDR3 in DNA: TGTGCCAGTAGTATAACGGGCTATGGCTACACCTTC. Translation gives CASSITGYGYTF.

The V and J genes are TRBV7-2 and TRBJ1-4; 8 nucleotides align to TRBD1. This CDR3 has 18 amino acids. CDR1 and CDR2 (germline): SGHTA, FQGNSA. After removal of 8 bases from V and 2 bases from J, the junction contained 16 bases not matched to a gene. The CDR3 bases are TGTGCCAGCCATCCGGGCAGGGGGCTTGAGAGGACTAATGAAAAACTGTTTTTT. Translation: CASHPGRGLERTNEKLFF. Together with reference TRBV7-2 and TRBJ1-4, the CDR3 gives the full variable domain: GAGVSQSPSNKVTEKGKDVELRCDPISGHTALYWYRQSLGQGLEFLIYFQGNSAPDKSGLPSDRFSAERTGGSVSTLTIQRTQQEDSAVYLCASHPGRGLERTNEKLFFGSGTQLSVL.

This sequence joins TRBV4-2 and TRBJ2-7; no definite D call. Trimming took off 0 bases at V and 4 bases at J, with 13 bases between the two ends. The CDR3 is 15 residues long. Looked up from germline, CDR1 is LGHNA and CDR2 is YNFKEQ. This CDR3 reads CASSQDALRVYEQYF. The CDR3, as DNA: TGTGCCAGCAGCCAAGACGCCTTGAGAGTGTACGAGCAGTACTTC.

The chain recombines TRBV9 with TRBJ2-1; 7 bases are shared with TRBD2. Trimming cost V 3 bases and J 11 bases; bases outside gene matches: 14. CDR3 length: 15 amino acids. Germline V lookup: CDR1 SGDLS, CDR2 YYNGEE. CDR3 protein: CASSASGTYNEQQFF. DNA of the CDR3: TGTGCCAGCAGCGCGAGCGGGACTTACAATGAGCAGCAGTTCTTC.

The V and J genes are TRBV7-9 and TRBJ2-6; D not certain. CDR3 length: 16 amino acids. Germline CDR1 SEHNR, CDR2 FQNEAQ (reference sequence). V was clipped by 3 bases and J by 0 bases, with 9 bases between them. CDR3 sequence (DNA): TGTGCCAGCAGCTTCAACGGTAACTCTGGGGCCAACGTCCTGACTTTC. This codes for CASSFNGNSGANVLTF.

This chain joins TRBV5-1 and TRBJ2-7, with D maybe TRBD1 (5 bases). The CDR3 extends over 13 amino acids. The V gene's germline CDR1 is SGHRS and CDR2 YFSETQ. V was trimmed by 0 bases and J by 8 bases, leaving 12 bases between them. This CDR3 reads CASSLAIGQKQYF. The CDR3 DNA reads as TGCGCCAGCAGCTTGGCCATCGGACAAAAGCAGTACTTC.